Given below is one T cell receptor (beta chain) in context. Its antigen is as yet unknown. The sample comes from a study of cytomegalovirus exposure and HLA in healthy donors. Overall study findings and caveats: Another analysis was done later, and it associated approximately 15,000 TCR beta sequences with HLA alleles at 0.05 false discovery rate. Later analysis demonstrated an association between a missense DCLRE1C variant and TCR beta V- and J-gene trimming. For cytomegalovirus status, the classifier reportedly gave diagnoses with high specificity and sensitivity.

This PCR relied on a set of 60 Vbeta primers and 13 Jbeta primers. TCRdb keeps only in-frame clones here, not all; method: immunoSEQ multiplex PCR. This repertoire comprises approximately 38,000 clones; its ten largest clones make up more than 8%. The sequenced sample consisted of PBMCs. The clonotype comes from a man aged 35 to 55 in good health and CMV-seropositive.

The CDR3 loop reads CASLRTGGNLADSYEQYF. CDR3 DNA: TGCGCCAGCCTAAGGACAGGGGGAAACCTAGCGGACTCCTACGAGCAGTACTTC. This rearrangement joins TRBV23-1 to TRBJ2-7, with 10 bases identical to TRBD1. TRBV23-1 is recorded as an ORF, its role being uncertain. After removal of 8 bases from V and 0 bases from J, the junction contained 16 bases not matched to a gene. CDR3 size: 18 residues.